Listed below are T cell receptor beta chains from one sample, sequenced in a study of early T cells in non-severe SARS-CoV-2 infection. TCRdb reprocessed the 5' RACE reads with MiXCR, giving one entry per CDR3 protein. Of 45,000 to 60,000 distinct CDR3 sequences in the sample, more than 7.5% were seen once. Material for sequencing was whole blood. These TCRs come from an adult who was a healthcare worker with PCR-confirmed SARS-CoV-2 infection or an uninfected control (not recorded which). Both conserved end residues are part of each CDR3. A D gene is named only where the DNA matches it firmly. Size is stated for part of the rows, as once, few or many counts, or as a class when the clone is expanded.

D	V	J	size	CDR3	DNA
-	TRBV7-9	TRBJ2-5	-	CASSSIQGPHQETQYF	TGTGCCAGCAGCTCGATCCAGGGGCCCCACCAAGAGACCCAGTACTTC
-	TRBV5-1	TRBJ1-2	many	CASSLDRNSNGYTF	TGCGCCAGCAGCCTTGACAGAAATTCGAATGGCTACACCTTC
-	TRBV4-2	TRBJ2-1	many	CASSQQQGNEQFF	TGTGCCAGCAGCCAACAGCAGGGTAATGAGCAGTTCTTC
-	TRBV11-2	TRBJ2-7	many	CASSLNGFSANVYEQYF	TGTGCCAGCAGCTTAAATGGTTTTAGCGCTAACGTTTACGAGCAGTACTTC
-	TRBV11-3	TRBJ2-2	-	CASSPLATGELFF	TGTGCCAGCAGCCCCCTCGCCACCGGGGAGCTGTTTTTT
-	TRBV5-1	TRBJ2-3	few	CASSSATSTDTQYF	TGCGCCAGCAGCTCAGCGACTAGCACAGATACGCAGTATTTT
-	TRBV10-3	TRBJ1-1	-	CAISPGTANTEAFF	TGTGCCATCAGCCCCGGGACTGCGAACACTGAAGCTTTCTTT
TRBD2	TRBV3-1	TRBJ2-2	few	CASSSSGRRNTGELFF	TGTGCCAGCAGCTCGAGCGGGAGGAGGAACACCGGGGAGCTGTTTTTT
-	TRBV18	TRBJ2-2	-	CASSPRREGAGELFF	TGTGCCAGCTCACCGCGAAGGGAAGGTGCCGGGGAGCTGTTTTTT
TRBD2	TRBV9	TRBJ2-1	many	CASSAIAGDYNEQFF	TGTGCCAGCAGCGCTATAGCGGGGGACTACAATGAGCAGTTCTTC
-	TRBV7-9	TRBJ2-3	many	CASRPGLGEDTDTQYF	TGTGCCAGCAGACCGGGCCTTGGAGAAGACACAGATACGCAGTATTTT
-	TRBV2	TRBJ2-3	few	CASASVGPTDTQYF	TGTGCCAGCGCGTCGGTCGGACCCACAGATACGCAGTATTTT
-	TRBV6-5	TRBJ1-3	many	CASSYSLGRATTGNTIYF	TGTGCCAGCAGTTACTCCCTTGGTCGGGCGACGACTGGAAACACCATATATTTT
-	TRBV2	TRBJ2-3	many	CASSADSRTDTQYF	TGTGCCAGCAGTGCGGACAGCCGCACAGATACGCAGTATTTT
TRBD1	TRBV19	TRBJ2-2	-	CASSADREWDTGELFF	TGTGCCAGTAGTGCTGACAGGGAATGGGATACCGGGGAGCTGTTTTTT
-	TRBV2	TRBJ1-2	many	CASILPGMGGYTF	TGTGCCAGCATCCTCCCTGGAATGGGTGGCTACACCTTC
TRBD2	TRBV2	TRBJ2-5	-	CASSELGLAGDETQYF	TGTGCCAGCAGTGAATTGGGGCTAGCGGGAGATGAGACCCAGTACTTC
-	TRBV2	TRBJ2-2	few	CASSVLFNTGELFF	TGTGCCAGCAGTGTATTATTTAACACCGGGGAGCTGTTTTTT
-	TRBV7-3	TRBJ2-3	few	CASSSLGTPRSDTQYF	TGTGCCAGCAGCTCATTGGGGACACCCCGAAGCGATACGCAGTATTTT
-	TRBV12-3/TRBV12-4	TRBJ2-7	few	CASSSRPRHSSYEQYF	TGTGCCAGCAGTTCCCGGCCTAGACACTCAAGCTACGAGCAGTACTTC
-	TRBV20-1	TRBJ1-2	-	CSARGLGVHYGYTF	TGCAGTGCTAGAGGTCTAGGGGTACACTATGGCTACACCTTC
-	TRBV28	TRBJ1-4	-	CASSLPGSTNEKLFF	TGTGCCAGCAGTTTGCCAGGATCAACTAATGAAAAACTGTTTTTT
-	TRBV12-3/TRBV12-4	TRBJ1-5	few	CASRRQGVQPQHF	TGTGCCAGCAGACGGCAGGGAGTTCAGCCCCAGCATTTT
-	TRBV29-1	TRBJ1-5	few	CSVEWGVGNQPQHF	TGCAGCGTTGAATGGGGAGTGGGCAATCAGCCCCAGCATTTT
-	TRBV6-5	TRBJ2-1	many	CASRRGPDTRGNNEQFF	TGTGCCAGCAGACGCGGGCCCGACACAAGGGGGAACAATGAGCAGTTCTTC
TRBD2	TRBV10-1	TRBJ2-3	-	CASRAGLADSTDTQYF	TGCGCCAGCAGGGCAGGACTAGCGGATAGCACAGATACGCAGTATTTT
TRBD1	TRBV27	TRBJ1-1	medium-sized	CASSLSTGGVEAFF	TGTGCCAGCAGTTTATCTACAGGGGGAGTTGAAGCTTTCTTT
-	TRBV20-1	TRBJ1-1	-	CSAQDPRAGHTEAFF	TGCAGTGCACAGGACCCCAGGGCGGGGCACACTGAAGCTTTCTTT
-	TRBV23-1	TRBJ2-6	-	CASRPGLISSGANVLTF	TGCGCCAGCAGACCGGGACTTATAAGCTCTGGGGCCAACGTCCTGACTTTC
-	TRBV20-1	TRBJ2-1	medium-sized	CSASRGREYEQFF	TGCAGTGCCAGCAGGGGGCGGGAGTATGAGCAGTTCTTC
-	TRBV9	TRBJ2-1	many	CASSLMSTFSYNEQFF	TGTGCCAGCAGCCTCATGAGTACCTTCTCCTACAATGAGCAGTTCTTC
-	TRBV12-3/TRBV12-4	TRBJ2-1	-	CASSFEWLPDEQFF	TGTGCCAGCAGTTTCGAGTGGCTTCCCGATGAGCAGTTCTTC
-	TRBV20-1	TRBJ2-1	many	CSAVGVSYNEQFF	TGCAGTGCCGTAGGAGTCTCCTACAATGAGCAGTTCTTC
TRBD2	TRBV5-1	TRBJ2-7	-	CASSSKAGAEQYF	TGCGCCAGCAGCTCAAAAGCGGGAGCCGAGCAGTACTTC
-	TRBV7-9	TRBJ1-2	many	CASSLLGYTF	TGTGCCAGCAGCTTACTTGGCTACACCTTC
TRBD1	TRBV3-1	TRBJ2-7	many	CASSQGQSYEQYF	TGTGCCAGCAGCCAGGGACAGAGCTACGAGCAGTACTTC
-	TRBV29-1	TRBJ2-3	few	CSLGLATDTQYF	TGCAGTCTCGGGCTAGCAACAGATACGCAGTATTTT
-	TRBV18	TRBJ1-1	few	CASSPAQITEAFF	TGTGCCAGCTCACCGGCCCAAATCACTGAAGCTTTCTTT
TRBD1	TRBV2	TRBJ1-4	many	CASSTGTGAEKLFF	TGTGCCAGCAGTACCGGGACAGGGGCGGAAAAACTGTTTTTT
TRBD1	TRBV5-4	TRBJ2-3	few	CASRRTGGAGDTQYF	TGTGCCAGCAGGCGGACAGGGGGCGCTGGAGATACGCAGTATTTT
-	TRBV2	TRBJ2-7	-	CASSLASREYF	TGTGCCAGCAGTCTAGCGTCGCGGGAGTACTTC
-	TRBV19	TRBJ2-5	many	CASKIEHRRFQETQYF	TGTGCCAGTAAAATCGAACACCGCCGATTCCAAGAGACCCAGTACTTC
-	TRBV21-1	TRBJ2-5	many	CASSITSGRTQETQYF	TGTGCCAGCAGCATTACTAGCGGGAGGACCCAAGAGACCCAGTACTTC
-	TRBV20-1	TRBJ2-7	-	CSAWRGTNQYEQYF	TGCAGTGCCTGGAGGGGGACTAACCAATACGAGCAGTACTTC
TRBD1	TRBV7-9	TRBJ2-5	-	CASSFQDRGGETQYF	TGTGCCAGCAGCTTCCAGGACAGGGGTGGCGAGACCCAGTACTTC
-	TRBV28	TRBJ1-6	many	CASSTDRSSYNSPLHF	TGTGCCAGCAGTACCGATAGGAGCTCCTATAATTCACCCCTCCACTTT
-	TRBV18	TRBJ2-5	few	CASSHPGSIETQYF	TGTGCCAGCTCCCACCCAGGCAGTATAGAGACCCAGTACTTC
-	TRBV13	TRBJ1-6	-	CASSLDVYSPLHF	TGTGCCAGCAGCTTAGACGTGTACTCACCCCTCCACTTT
TRBD2	TRBV2	TRBJ2-3	many	CASSEARAGGLADTQYF	TGTGCCAGCAGTGAAGCGAGGGCGGGAGGGCTTGCAGATACGCAGTATTTT
-	TRBV7-6	TRBJ2-2	-	CASSSGSNTGELFF	TGTGCCAGCAGCTCCGGATCGAACACCGGGGAGCTGTTTTTT